This T cell receptor (beta chain) is drawn from a study of shared clonotypes between healthy human individuals. The protocol was immunoSEQ multiplex PCR, while the TCRdb copy is restricted to in-frame clones and leaves out a portion. The sample carries roughly 2.4 million clones, approximately 96% recorded once. The V end was cut by 0 bases, the J end by 4 bases, with 12 bases between. Per the germline V gene, CDR1 is KGHSH and CDR2 is LQKENI. The CDR3 spans 15 residues. The chain couples TRBV18 to TRBJ2-5; possibly TRBD2 for D (7 bases). The clonotype was recovered from a man aged 18 to 30 in good health. The sample was naive CD4+ T cells sorted from blood. The sample's subset: CD45RA+ positively selected. This chain's CDR3 is CASSPPRGLRETQYF. CDR3 DNA: TGTGCCAGCTCACCACCGCGGGGGCTCAGAGAGACCCAGTACTTC.